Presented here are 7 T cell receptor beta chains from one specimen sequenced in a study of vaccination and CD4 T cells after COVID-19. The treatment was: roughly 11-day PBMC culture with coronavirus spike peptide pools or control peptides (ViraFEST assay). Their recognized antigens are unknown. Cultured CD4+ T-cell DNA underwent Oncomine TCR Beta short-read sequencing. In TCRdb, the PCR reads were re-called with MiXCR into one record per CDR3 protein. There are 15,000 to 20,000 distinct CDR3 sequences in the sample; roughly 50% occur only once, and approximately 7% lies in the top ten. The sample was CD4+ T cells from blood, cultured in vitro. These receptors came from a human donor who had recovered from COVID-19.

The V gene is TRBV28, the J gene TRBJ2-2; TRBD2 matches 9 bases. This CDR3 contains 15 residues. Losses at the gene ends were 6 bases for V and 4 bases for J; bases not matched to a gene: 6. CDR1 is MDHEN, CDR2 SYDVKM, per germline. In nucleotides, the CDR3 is TGTGCCAGCAGCAGCGGGAGGCGGATCACCGGGGAGCTGTTTTTT. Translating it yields CASSSGRRITGELFF.

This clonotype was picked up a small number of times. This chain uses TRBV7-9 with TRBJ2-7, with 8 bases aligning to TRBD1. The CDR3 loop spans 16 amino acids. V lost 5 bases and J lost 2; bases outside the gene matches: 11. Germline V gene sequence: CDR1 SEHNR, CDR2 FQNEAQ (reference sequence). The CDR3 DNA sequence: TGTGCCAGCAGCAAGGGGACAGGTCGGGACCCCTACGAGCAGTACTTC. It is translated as CASSKGTGRDPYEQYF.

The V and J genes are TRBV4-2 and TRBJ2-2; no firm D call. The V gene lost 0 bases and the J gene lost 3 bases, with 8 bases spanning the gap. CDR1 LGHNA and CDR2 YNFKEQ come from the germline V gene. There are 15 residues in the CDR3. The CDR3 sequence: CASSQDLADTGELFF. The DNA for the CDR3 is TGTGCCAGCAGCCAAGATTTAGCAGACACCGGGGAGCTGTTTTTT.

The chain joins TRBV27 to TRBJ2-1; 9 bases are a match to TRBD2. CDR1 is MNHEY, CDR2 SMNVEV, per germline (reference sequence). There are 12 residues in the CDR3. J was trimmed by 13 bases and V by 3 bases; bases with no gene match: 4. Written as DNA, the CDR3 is TGTGCCAGCAGTTTTAGCGGGAGAGAACAGTTCTTC. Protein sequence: CASSFSGREQFF.

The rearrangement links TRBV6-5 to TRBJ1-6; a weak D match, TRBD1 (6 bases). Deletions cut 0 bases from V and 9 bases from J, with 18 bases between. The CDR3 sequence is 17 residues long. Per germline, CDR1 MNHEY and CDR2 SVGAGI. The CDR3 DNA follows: TGTGCCAGCAGTTACTCGATACGGGGGGCACAGGGTTCACCCCTCCACTTT. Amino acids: CASSYSIRGAQGSPLHF.

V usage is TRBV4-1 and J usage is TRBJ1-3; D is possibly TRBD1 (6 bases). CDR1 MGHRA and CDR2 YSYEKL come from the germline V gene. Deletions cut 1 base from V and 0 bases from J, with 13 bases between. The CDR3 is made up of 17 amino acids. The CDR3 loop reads CASSQAYLGGSGNTIYF. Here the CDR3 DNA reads TGCGCCAGCAGCCAAGCCTACTTAGGGGGCTCTGGAAACACCATATATTTT.

CDR3 sequence reads: CASSPSGGVYSNQPQHF. CDR3 sequence (DNA): TGCGCCAGCAGCCCCTCGGGGGGGGTCTATAGCAATCAGCCCCAGCATTTT. V gene TRBV4-3 combines with J gene TRBJ1-5; D is possibly TRBD1 (5 bases). The CDR3 loop spans 17 amino acids. Trimming stripped 4 bases from V and 0 bases from J, with 16 bases between. Germline-derived CDR1 and CDR2 are LGHNA and YSLEER.